This T cell receptor (beta chain) stems from a study of shared clonotypes between healthy human individuals. Study-level background: Each donor's CD8 memory used one plate, CD8 naive two, each CD4 subset three. Study observations and caveats: Few donors restricted represented genetic and exposure-history diversity.

Produced via immunoSEQ multiplex PCR; TCRdb's table is partial and in-frame only. The sample includes approximately 1,500,000 clones, 95% to 99% of them seen just once. To note about this clone: Its specificity is unknown.

This CDR3 is 16 amino acids long. With 2 bases clipped from V and 3 bases from J, the junction kept 8 bases outside the gene matches. Germline values: CDR1 SGHDT, CDR2 YYEEEE. The V call is TRBV5-6, the J call TRBJ1-2, with 9 bases identical to TRBD1. Sequenced material: naive CD4+ T cells sorted from blood. Subset indicated: CD45RA+ positively selected. This clonotype was sampled from a man aged 30 to 45 in good health. Here the CDR3 DNA reads TGTGCCAGCAGCTTCGGCAGGACAGGGGATGACTATGGCTACACCTTC. Its protein is CASSFGRTGDDYGYTF.